The 22 T cell receptor beta chains reported below all come from one sample, sequenced in a study of Graves' ophthalmopathy and Graves' hyperthyroidism. From RNA, the CDR3 regions of TCR beta chains were amplified and sequenced. HTBI-primed first-round RT-PCR preceded second-round multiplex PCR. TCRdb recomputed calls from the multiplex PCR reads with MiXCR, one row per CDR3 protein. The sample holds hundreds of thousands of distinct CDR3 sequences, 21% seen once. Source material: peripheral blood. These receptors all come from a young woman with stable Graves' hyperthyroidism.

This clonotype was recorded many times. This may be a read error, as it is one base from a much larger clone. CDR3 loop: CASSFPGNTVYF. The CDR3, as DNA: TGTGCCAGCAGCTTCCCTGGAAACACCGTATATTTT. The chain is built from TRBV7-2 and TRBJ1-3; D is undetermined. Germline CDR1 and CDR2: SGHTA and FQGNSA. The CDR3 spans 12 residues.

The sample holds many counts of this clonotype. V and J are TRBV12-3 or TRBV12-4 and TRBJ1-5, with TRBD1 matching 7 bases. V lost 4 bases, J lost 5 bases, and 5 bases stayed unmatched. The CDR3 has 14 residues. The CDR3 region is CASSSAGGYQPQHF. In DNA form, the CDR3 reads TGTGCCAGCAGTTCCGCAGGGGGGTATCAGCCCCAGCATTTT.

The sample holds many counts of this clonotype. The V call is TRBV27, the J call TRBJ1-1; 9 bases line up with TRBD1. This CDR3 region has 13 residues. The V segment lost 6 bases and the J segment 8 bases; nucleotides outside the gene matches: 7. CDR1 is MNHEY and CDR2 is SMNVEV in the germline V gene (reference sequence). The CDR3 sequence: CASRKQGAKEAFF. In DNA form, the CDR3 reads TGTGCCAGCAGAAAACAGGGGGCCAAGGAAGCTTTCTTT.

This clonotype was seen many times. The chain joins TRBV12-3 or TRBV12-4 to TRBJ2-5; the match to TRBD1 covers 9 bases. The CDR3 has 14 residues. Unmatched junction bases numbered 6, after V lost 6 bases and J lost 4 bases. DNA for the CDR3: TGTGCCAGCAGCCCTACAGGGGGCAGAGAGACCCAGTACTTC. Protein product: CASSPTGGRETQYF.

In this sample, this clonotype turned up many times. The chain has TRBV6-5 and TRBJ1-2, with a tentative D call TRBD1 (6 bases). With 4 bases removed from V and 6 bases from J, the gap between germline ends came to 12 bases. Germline loops: CDR1 MNHEY, CDR2 SVGAGI. This CDR3 spans 13 amino acids. CDR3 DNA: TGTGCCAGCAGTTGGGACATCATACATGGCTACACCTTC. Translating it yields CASSWDIIHGYTF.

This clonotype appeared many times. V is TRBV12-3 or TRBV12-4 and J is TRBJ2-7; TRBD1 matches at 11 bases. V gave up 7 bases and J gave up 6 bases; unmatched junction bases: 8. This CDR3 has 14 residues. CDR3 nucleotide sequence: TGTGCCAGCACCCTGGGACAGGGGGTGAGCGAGCAGTACTTC. Amino acid sequence: CASTLGQGVSEQYF.

The sample holds many counts of this clonotype. The chain has TRBV28 and TRBJ2-7; 8 bases agree with TRBD2. The trim removed 6 bases at V and 5 bases at J, leaving 9 bases unmatched. The CDR3 consists of 14 residues. The germline CDR1 and CDR2 sequences are MDHEN and SYDVKM. The CDR3 is CASSIVSGKNEQYF. As DNA, the CDR3 is TGTGCCAGCAGCATCGTTAGCGGGAAGAACGAGCAGTACTTC.

The rearrangement links TRBV11-1 to TRBJ1-1; 9 bases are shared with TRBD1. The CDR3 is 17 amino acids. Germline V CDR1 and CDR2: SGHAT, FQDESV (reference sequence). The V and J ends lost 6 bases and 0 bases, in that order; junction bases with no gene match: 11. CDR3 DNA: TGTGCCAGCAGTCCTAGGACAGGGGATCGCTTGAACACTGAAGCTTTCTTT. It is translated as CASSPRTGDRLNTEAFF.

As to this clonotype: A much larger clone differs by one base, so this may be a read error. The V and J genes are TRBV11-1 and TRBJ1-2; no reliable D call. V lost 1 base, J lost 4 bases, and 16 bases lay in between. The germline CDR1 and CDR2 sequences are SGHAT and FQDESV (reference sequence). The CDR3 is made up of 16 amino acids. CDR3 sequence: CASSLDSWISIYGYTF. The CDR3 DNA follows: TGTGCCAGCAGCTTAGACAGTTGGATCTCTATCTATGGCTACACCTTC.

There are many counts of this clonotype. The chain recombines TRBV28 with TRBJ1-1; 8 bases line up with TRBD1. J was trimmed by 3 bases and V by 2 bases; bases with no gene match: 2. This CDR3 has 14 residues. Looked up from germline, CDR1 is MDHEN and CDR2 is SYDVKM. CDR3 nucleotide sequence: TGTGCCAGCAGTTTACGGACAGGGCACACTGAAGCTTTCTTT. This sequence encodes CASSLRTGHTEAFF.

This clonotype has a count of ten or more. The gene calls are TRBV11-2 and TRBJ1-1, with 7 nucleotides matching TRBD1. V was pared by 6 bases and J by 0 bases, with 4 bases of the junction left unmatched. The CDR3 covers 14 residues. From germline, CDR1 is SGHAT and CDR2 FQNNGV. This chain's CDR3 is CASRGGGMNTEAFF. CDR3 nucleotide sequence: TGTGCCAGCAGAGGGGGCGGAATGAACACTGAAGCTTTCTTT.

The sample holds many counts of this clonotype. This chain connects TRBV12-3 or TRBV12-4 to TRBJ2-2, with D uncertain. There are 11 residues in the CDR3. Trimming cost V 7 bases and J 6 bases, with 6 bases left between them. CDR3 nucleotide sequence: TGTGCCAGCACCCATCCCGGGGAGCTGTTTTTT. Protein sequence: CASTHPGELFF.

This clonotype was found many times. The chain couples TRBV27 to TRBJ2-5, with D unclear. This CDR3 has 11 amino acids. CDR1 and CDR2 from the germline V gene are MNHEY and SMNVEV (reference sequence). Trimming cost V 8 bases and J 7 bases, with 11 bases left between them. The CDR3, as DNA: TGTGCCAGCCGAGCAGGAGCGACCCAGTACTTC. Translated: CASRAGATQYF.

This clonotype was seen at least ten times. V gene TRBV20-1 combines with J gene TRBJ2-2; D possibly corresponds to TRBD1 (6 bases). The CDR3 has 15 amino acids. Per the germline V gene, CDR1 is DFQATT and CDR2 is SNEGSKA (reference sequence). Trimming pared 6 bases from V and 7 bases from J, leaving 21 bases between. CDR3 nucleotides: TGCAGTGCAAGCCCCGCGAGGGGGATGGACGGGGAGCTGTTTTTT. Its protein is CSASPARGMDGELFF.

This clonotype was detected a few times. This chain links TRBV7-2 with TRBJ1-1; 10 bases fit TRBD1. Germline V gene sequence: CDR1 SGHTA, CDR2 FQGNSA. V lost 5 bases and J lost 5; bases outside the gene matches: 5. This CDR3 region has 14 residues. CDR3 coding DNA: TGTGCCAGCAGCCGACAGGGGGCGGTAACTGAAGCTTTCTTT. Translating it yields CASSRQGAVTEAFF.

This chain joins TRBV30 and TRBJ2-7; 8 nucleotides align to TRBD1. J gave up 4 bases and V 1 base, and 12 bases lay outside the gene matches. Per germline, CDR1 GTSNPN and CDR2 SVGIG (reference sequence). The length of the CDR3 is 16 residues. The CDR3 is CAWSGEAGTGYYEQYF. The CDR3, as DNA: TGTGCCTGGAGTGGTGAAGCCGGGACAGGTTATTACGAGCAGTACTTC.

This clonotype was found many times. The chain uses TRBV11-2 and TRBJ1-2; 11 positions agree with TRBD1. The CDR3 sequence is 15 residues long. The V segment lost 5 bases and the J segment 5 bases; nucleotides outside the gene matches: 7. Germline CDR1 is SGHAT and CDR2 is FQNNGV. The CDR3, as DNA: TGTGCCAGCAGCCCAGGACAGGGGGCTGGGTATGGCTACACCTTC. Amino acid sequence: CASSPGQGAGYGYTF.

The chain has TRBV5-1 and TRBJ2-7; the D call may be TRBD1 or TRBD2 (6 bases each). In germline, CDR1 is SGHRS, CDR2 YFSETQ. CDR3 length equals 12 residues. V was clipped by 6 bases and J by 2 bases, with 9 bases between them. The CDR3 region is CASTGDTYEQYF. In nucleotides, the CDR3 is TGCGCCAGCACGGGGGACACCTACGAGCAGTACTTC.

This clonotype showed up many times. This sequence joins TRBV7-2 and TRBJ1-5; unclear D gene. The V gene lost 1 base and the J gene lost 3 bases, with 7 bases spanning the gap. CDR1 SGHTA and CDR2 FQGNSA come from the germline V gene. This CDR3 spans 14 amino acids. This CDR3 reads CASSLVPTNQPQHF. For the CDR3, the DNA is TGTGCCAGCAGCTTAGTTCCAACCAATCAGCCCCAGCATTTT.

J is TRBJ2-7 and V is TRBV6-1, with 7 bases matching TRBD1. CDR1 MNHNS and CDR2 SASEGT come from the germline V gene. V lost 6 bases, J lost 0 bases, and 11 bases stayed unmatched. This CDR3 spans 16 amino acids. The CDR3 sequence: CASRGPGQAISYEQYF. As DNA, the CDR3 is TGTGCCAGCAGAGGACCCGGACAGGCCATCTCCTACGAGCAGTACTTC.

This clonotype was seen many times. V usage is TRBV7-2 and J usage is TRBJ2-7; the D is unclear. Trimming removed 3 bases from V and 5 bases from J, with 11 bases in between. This CDR3 has 13 amino acids. Looked up from germline, CDR1 is SGHTA and CDR2 is FQGNSA. In DNA form, the CDR3 reads TGTGCCAGCAGCTTTTCCGGGTACAACGAGCAGTACTTC. This sequence encodes CASSFSGYNEQYF.

This clonotype has at least ten counts. One base away lies a much larger clone, so this may be a sequencing read error. The rearrangement uses TRBV7-2 and TRBJ1-1; 7 nucleotides agree with TRBD1. The CDR3 extends over 13 amino acids. CDR1 is SGHTA, CDR2 FQGNSA, per germline. DNA of the CDR3: TGTGCCAGCAGCTGGGGACAGAACACTGAAGCTTGCTTT. Its protein is CASSWGQNTEACF.